Presented here are 25 T cell receptor beta chains from one specimen sequenced in a study of cytomegalovirus exposure and HLA in healthy donors. Assay: immunoSEQ multiplex PCR; the TCRdb copy retains only in-frame clones and omits some. The sample has around 260,000 clones; 90% are singletons. Sequenced material: PBMCs. The receptors here all came from a young woman in good health and CMV-seronegative.

The rearrangement uses TRBV4-3 and TRBJ2-1; D tentatively fits TRBD1 or TRBD2 (5 bases each). CDR3 length equals 15 residues. Trimming pared 1 base from V and 3 bases from J, leaving 10 bases between. Germline V gene sequence: CDR1 LGHNA, CDR2 YSLEER. CDR3 loop: CASSQVGPVYNEQFF. The DNA for the CDR3 is TGCGCCAGCAGCCAAGTGGGACCCGTCTACAATGAGCAGTTCTTC.

The J gene is TRBJ2-5, the V gene TRBV18; D remains ambiguous. The V gene lost 0 bases and the J gene lost 4 bases, with 6 bases spanning the gap. This CDR3 spans 13 amino acids. Germline-derived CDR1 and CDR2 are KGHSH and LQKENI. CDR3 sequence (DNA): TGTGCCAGCTCACCACCGACCACAGAGACCCAGTACTTC. This sequence encodes CASSPPTTETQYF. The full variable domain, with the rest looked up from reference TRBV18 and TRBJ2-5, is NAGVMQNPRHLVRRRGQEARLRCSPMKGHSHVYWYRQLPEEGLKFMVYLQKENIIDESGMPKERFSAEFPKEGPSILRIQQVVRGDSAAYFCASSPPTTETQYFGPGTRLLVL.

The V and J genes are TRBV4-1 and TRBJ2-7; 12 bases line up with TRBD2. CDR3 size: 15 residues. V dropped 6 bases and J dropped 2; count of bases not matched to a gene: 5. Germline CDR1 reads MGHRA; CDR2 reads YSYEKL. CDR3 in DNA: TGCGCCAGCAGTCGAGGACTAGCGGGAACCTACGAGCAGTACTTC. It specifies CASSRGLAGTYEQYF.

This clone was detected once. This chain uses TRBV11-2 with TRBJ2-7; D is perhaps TRBD2 (5 bases). CDR3 length: 13 amino acids. V dropped 2 bases and J dropped 7 bases, with 12 bases sitting between them. CDR1 and CDR2 from the germline V gene are SGHAT and FQNNGV. CDR3 bases: TGTGCCAGCAGCTTAAGCCGGGGTAGAGAGCAGTACTTC. Its translation: CASSLSRGREQYF.

The chain employs TRBV7-3 and TRBJ2-3, with 13 bases fitting TRBD2. Germline V CDR1 and CDR2: SGHTA, FQGTGA. The V segment lost 2 bases and the J segment 6 bases; nucleotides outside the gene matches: 2. The CDR3 totals 15 residues. The CDR3 loop is CASSLGTSGTDTQYF. CDR3 DNA sequence: TGTGCCAGCAGCTTAGGGACTAGCGGGACTGATACGCAGTATTTT.

The chain combines TRBV7-6 with TRBJ2-2, with 10 bases that match TRBD2. The germline CDR1 and CDR2 sequences are SGHVS and FNYEAQ. CDR3 length: 17 amino acids. Trimming took 5 bases from V and 6 from J; bases not matched to a gene: 12. The CDR3 DNA reads TGTGCCAGCAGCCTCGTATTAGCGGGAGGTATGCCCGGGGAGCTGTTTTTT. This codes for CASSLVLAGGMPGELFF.

This chain joins TRBV5-4 and TRBJ2-1; the D is unclear. Germline V gives CDR1 SGHNT, CDR2 YYREEE (reference sequence). The CDR3 loop spans 12 amino acids. V shed 1 base and J shed 7 bases, with 6 bases lying between them. In DNA, the CDR3 is TGTGCCAGCAGCTTGTTGCCAAATGAGCAGTTCTTC. It codes for CASSLLPNEQFF.

This chain uses TRBV11-3 with TRBJ2-1, with a possible D match to TRBD2 (5 bases). The V end lost 3 bases, the J end lost 5 bases, and 23 bases lay between the germline ends. The CDR3 consists of 18 residues. Per the germline V gene, CDR1 is SGHNT and CDR2 is YENEEA. The CDR3 DNA follows: TGTGCCAGCAGCTTTTCCGGAAGCAGACTCCCCGGGGACAATGAGCAGTTCTTC. It translates to CASSFSGSRLPGDNEQFF. The variable domain in full, with the rest retrieved from reference TRBV11-3 and TRBJ2-1, is EAGVVQSPRYKIIEKKQPVAFWCNPISGHNTLYWYLQNLGQGPELLIRYENEEAVDDSQLPKDRFSAERLKGVDSTLKIQPAELGDSAVYLCASSFSGSRLPGDNEQFFGPGTRLTVL.

V usage is TRBV7-6 and J usage is TRBJ2-5, with D perhaps assigned TRBD1 or TRBD2 (5 bases each). Deletions cut 1 base from V and 4 bases from J, with 16 bases between. The CDR3 length is 16 residues. Germline CDR1 reads SGHVS; CDR2 reads FNYEAQ. CDR3 DNA sequence: TGTGCCAGCAGCTTAGTTATTGGCAGGGCGGGAGAGACCCAGTACTTC. Its translation: CASSLVIGRAGETQYF.

Details on this clone: The same CDR3 can be traced to other DNA sequences in this sample. The V call is TRBV6-1, the J call TRBJ2-7, with D uncertain. The CDR3 sequence is 13 residues long. Germline V gives CDR1 MNHNS, CDR2 SASEGT. Between the trimmed V and J ends, which lost 0 bases and 0 bases, there was a span of 3 bases. The CDR3 protein is CASSEAPSYEQYF. In DNA, the CDR3 is TGTGCCAGCAGTGAAGCGCCCTCCTACGAGCAGTACTTC.

This sequence joins TRBV6-1 and TRBJ2-3; a possible D gene is TRBD1 (6 bases). The CDR3 extends over 15 amino acids. V was pared by 5 bases and J by 1 base, with 13 bases between. In germline, CDR1 is MNHNS, CDR2 SASEGT. The DNA for the CDR3 is TGTGCCAGCAGTCAACAGGGTGTTGGCACAGATACGCAGTATTTT. Its translation: CASSQQGVGTDTQYF.

This chain uses TRBV6-5 with TRBJ2-7, with TRBD2 as a possible D gene (5 bases). CDR3 size: 14 residues. Per germline, CDR1 MNHEY and CDR2 SVGAGI. Trimming removed 3 bases from V and 6 bases from J, with 15 bases in between. The CDR3, as DNA: TGTGCCAGCAGTTATCGGCTCCGGGGTGGCGAGCAGTACTTC. Translated: CASSYRLRGGEQYF.

The chain couples TRBV25-1 to TRBJ2-5, with 7 bases lining up with TRBD1. The CDR3 is 16 residues long. CDR1 is MGHDK, CDR2 SYGVNS, per germline. The ends lost 1 base at V and 5 bases at J; junction bases unmatched: 10. In nucleotides, the CDR3 is TGTGCCAGCAGTGAATGGGTACAGGGGTTTGGGGAGACCCAGTACTTC. Its protein product is CASSEWVQGFGETQYF.

The CDR3 sequence is CASSIEREAYEQYF. For the CDR3, the DNA is TGTGCCAGTAGTATAGAGCGGGAGGCCTACGAGCAGTACTTC. This sequence joins TRBV19 and TRBJ2-7; TRBD2 matches at 8 bases. V was pared by 0 bases and J by 2 bases, with 0 bases of the junction left unmatched. This CDR3 comprises 14 residues. Germline CDR1 LNHDA, CDR2 SQIVND (reference sequence).

This clone was seen just once. The rearrangement joins TRBV6-6 to TRBJ1-1, with 7 nucleotides matching TRBD1. The CDR3 has 14 residues. From germline, CDR1 is MNHNY and CDR2 SVGAGI (reference sequence). Germline trimming cut 5 bases from V and 2 bases from J; bases unmatched to any gene: 5. The CDR3 DNA is TGTGCCAGCAGTACCGGGACAGCCAACACTGAAGCTTTCTTT. Its protein is CASSTGTANTEAFF.

The rearrangement joins TRBV6-6 to TRBJ1-2, with D perhaps matching TRBD1 (5 bases). The germline V gene has CDR1 MNHNY and CDR2 SVGAGI (reference sequence). This CDR3 has 11 residues. The V end lost 11 bases, the J end lost 7 bases, and 14 bases lay between the germline ends. The CDR3 bases are TGTGCCTCATACGGGGCGTCTGGCTACACCTTC. Residues: CASYGASGYTF.

Only a few counts were recorded for this clone. The chain recombines TRBV2 with TRBJ1-2; D unclear. Germline assignment: CDR1 SNHLY and CDR2 FYNNEI. V lost 4 bases and J lost 0, with 9 bases in between. The CDR3 extends over 14 amino acids. The CDR3 DNA sequence: TGTGCCAGCAGTGGGACGGATACTAACTATGGCTACACCTTC. Residues: CASSGTDTNYGYTF.

V gene TRBV27 combines with J gene TRBJ1-1; 8 nucleotides align to TRBD1. The germline CDR1 and CDR2 sequences are MNHEY and SMNVEV (reference sequence). The CDR3 contains 13 residues. J was trimmed by 5 bases and V by 6 bases; bases with no gene match: 5. The chain's CDR3 is CASSAGTGTEAFF. DNA for the CDR3: TGTGCCAGCAGCGCCGGGACAGGAACTGAAGCTTTCTTT.

This clone was seen only a few times. The chain employs TRBV7-9 and TRBJ2-2, with 8 positions matching TRBD2. CDR3 length: 16 amino acids. J was trimmed by 0 bases and V by 1 base; bases with no gene match: 1. Per germline, CDR1 SEHNR and CDR2 FQNEAQ (reference sequence). The CDR3 protein is CASSLGGRTNTGELFF. In DNA, the CDR3 is TGTGCCAGCAGCTTAGGCGGGAGGACGAACACCGGGGAGCTGTTTTTT.

The chain recombines TRBV27 with TRBJ2-1, with a possible D match to TRBD2 (5 bases). Trimming removed 5 bases from V and 3 bases from J, with 11 bases in between. This CDR3 has 14 amino acids. Germline V gene lookup returns CDR1 MNHEY and CDR2 SMNVEV (reference sequence). The chain's CDR3 is CASSHGLNYNEQFF. Here the CDR3 DNA reads TGTGCCAGCAGTCACGGACTGAACTACAATGAGCAGTTCTTC.

The chain combines TRBV28 with TRBJ2-2; either TRBD1 or TRBD2 may fit D (6 bases each). The V gene lost 4 bases and the J gene lost 6 bases, with 21 bases spanning the gap. CDR1 MDHEN and CDR2 SYDVKM come from the germline V gene. The CDR3 spans 17 residues. The CDR3 reads CASSSPPPGRGAGELFF. The CDR3 region has the DNA TGTGCCAGCAGTTCCCCACCCCCGGGAAGGGGGGCCGGGGAGCTGTTTTTT. Full variable domain (missing parts from reference TRBV28 and TRBJ2-2): DVKVTQSSRYLVKRTGEKVFLECVQDMDHENMFWYRQDPGLGLRLIYFSYDVKMKEKGDIPEGYSVSREKKERFSLILESASTNQTSMYLCASSSPPPGRGAGELFFGEGSRLTVL.

The J gene is TRBJ2-7, the V gene TRBV7-6, with unresolved D. V dropped 4 bases and J dropped 6 bases, with 7 bases sitting between them. The germline CDR1 and CDR2 sequences are SGHVS and FNYEAQ. This CDR3 region has 11 residues. Here the CDR3 reads CASSSTTEQYF. In nucleotides, the CDR3 is TGTGCCAGCAGCTCAACAACCGAGCAGTACTTC.

The chain uses TRBV18 and TRBJ1-5, with 7 bases lining up with TRBD1. Germline V gene sequence: CDR1 KGHSH, CDR2 LQKENI. Germline trimming cut 3 bases from V and 0 bases from J; bases unmatched to any gene: 8. This CDR3 region has 17 residues. CDR3 DNA sequence: TGTGCCAGCTCACCCGTATTTGACAGGGATAGCAATCAGCCCCAGCATTTT. Translated, it gives CASSPVFDRDSNQPQHF. The variable domain in full, completed from reference TRBV18 and TRBJ1-5, reads NAGVMQNPRHLVRRRGQEARLRCSPMKGHSHVYWYRQLPEEGLKFMVYLQKENIIDESGMPKERFSAEFPKEGPSILRIQQVVRGDSAAYFCASSPVFDRDSNQPQHFGDGTRLSIL.

J is TRBJ1-2 and V is TRBV28, with D possibly being TRBD1 (5 bases). This CDR3 is 10 amino acids long. Germline CDR1 is MDHEN and CDR2 is SYDVKM. The V gene lost 10 bases and the J gene lost 7 bases, with 10 bases spanning the gap. CDR3: CATRGGGYTF. The CDR3 region has the DNA TGTGCCACCCGGGGGGGTGGCTACACCTTC.

This clone turned up a few times. The chain joins TRBV7-3 to TRBJ2-3; no firm D call. The CDR3 contains 13 residues. V shed 3 bases and J shed 2 bases, with 6 bases lying between them. Germline CDR1 and CDR2: SGHTA and FQGTGA. The CDR3 DNA follows: TGTGCCAGCAGCTTCGACAACACAGATACGCAGTATTTT. It translates to CASSFDNTDTQYF.